This T cell receptor beta chain was observed in a study of shared clonotypes between healthy human individuals. Overall study: The study used three CD4 naive, three CD4 memory, two CD8 naive and one CD8 memory plate per donor. Study conclusions and caveats: The study generally estimated greater richness for naive than memory subsets.

Turning to this clone: Its antigen is still unknown.

Those who donated, Caucasian adults without exception, all lived in Nashville, Tennessee. Produced via immunoSEQ multiplex PCR; TCRdb's table is partial and in-frame only. The table shows roughly 2.2 million clones, with around 93% occurring only once. Trimming removed 4 bases from V and 3 bases from J; junction bases left unmatched: 8. The germline gives CDR1 SGHKS, CDR2 YYEKEE (reference sequence). This CDR3 has 16 amino acids. The rearrangement links TRBV5-5 to TRBJ2-3; TRBD1 agrees at 10 bases. This TCR came from a man between 18 and 29 years old in good health. Some clones in this sample may be carry-over from other donors' samples. Source material: naive CD4+ T cells from PBMCs. Subset given: CD45RA+ positively selected. CDR3 in DNA: TGTGCCAGCAGCCCGGGGGACAGGGGATCTACAGATACGCAGTATTTT. Translation gives CASSPGDRGSTDTQYF.